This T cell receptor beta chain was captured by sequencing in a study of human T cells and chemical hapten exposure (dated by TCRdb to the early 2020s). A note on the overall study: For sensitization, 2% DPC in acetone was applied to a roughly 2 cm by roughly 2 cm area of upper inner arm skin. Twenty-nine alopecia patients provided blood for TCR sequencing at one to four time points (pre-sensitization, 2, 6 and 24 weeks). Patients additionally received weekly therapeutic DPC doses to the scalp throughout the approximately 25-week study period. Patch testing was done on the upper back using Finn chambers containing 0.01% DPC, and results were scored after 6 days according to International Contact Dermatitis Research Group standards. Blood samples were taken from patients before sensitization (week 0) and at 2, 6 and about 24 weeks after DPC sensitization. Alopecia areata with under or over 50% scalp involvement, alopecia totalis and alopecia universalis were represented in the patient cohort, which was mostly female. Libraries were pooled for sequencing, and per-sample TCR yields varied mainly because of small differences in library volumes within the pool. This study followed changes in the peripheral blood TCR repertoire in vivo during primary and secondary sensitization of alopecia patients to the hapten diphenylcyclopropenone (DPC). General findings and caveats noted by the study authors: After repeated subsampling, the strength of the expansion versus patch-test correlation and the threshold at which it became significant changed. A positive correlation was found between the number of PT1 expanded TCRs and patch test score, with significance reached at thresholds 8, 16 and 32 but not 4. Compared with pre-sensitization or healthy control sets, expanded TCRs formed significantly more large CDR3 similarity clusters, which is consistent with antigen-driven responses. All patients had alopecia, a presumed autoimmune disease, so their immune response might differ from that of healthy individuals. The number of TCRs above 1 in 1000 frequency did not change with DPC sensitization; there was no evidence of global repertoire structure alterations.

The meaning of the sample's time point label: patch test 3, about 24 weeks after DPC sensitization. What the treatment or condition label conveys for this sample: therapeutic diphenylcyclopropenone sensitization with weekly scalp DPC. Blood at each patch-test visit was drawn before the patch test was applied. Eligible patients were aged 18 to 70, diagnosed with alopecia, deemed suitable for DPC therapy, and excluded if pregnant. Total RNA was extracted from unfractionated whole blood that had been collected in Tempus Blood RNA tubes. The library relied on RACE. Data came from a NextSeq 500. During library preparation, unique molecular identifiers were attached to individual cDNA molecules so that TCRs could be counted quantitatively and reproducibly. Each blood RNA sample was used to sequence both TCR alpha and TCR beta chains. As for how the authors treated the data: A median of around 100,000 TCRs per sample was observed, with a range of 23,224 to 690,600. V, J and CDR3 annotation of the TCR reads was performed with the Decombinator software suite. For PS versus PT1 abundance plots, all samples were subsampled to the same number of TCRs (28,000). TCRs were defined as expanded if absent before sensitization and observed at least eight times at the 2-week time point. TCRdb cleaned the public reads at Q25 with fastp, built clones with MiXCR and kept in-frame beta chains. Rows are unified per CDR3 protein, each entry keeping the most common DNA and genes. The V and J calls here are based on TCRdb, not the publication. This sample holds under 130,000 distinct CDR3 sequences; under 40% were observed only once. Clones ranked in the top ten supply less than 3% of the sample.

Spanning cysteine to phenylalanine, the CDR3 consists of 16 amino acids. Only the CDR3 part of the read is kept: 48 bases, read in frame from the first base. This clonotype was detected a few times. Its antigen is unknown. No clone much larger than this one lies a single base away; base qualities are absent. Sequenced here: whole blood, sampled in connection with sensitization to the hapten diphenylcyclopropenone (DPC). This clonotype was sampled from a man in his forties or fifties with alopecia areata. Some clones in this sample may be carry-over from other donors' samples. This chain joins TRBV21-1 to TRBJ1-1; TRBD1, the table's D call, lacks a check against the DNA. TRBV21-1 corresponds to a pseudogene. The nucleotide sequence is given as TGTGCCAGCAGCAAACTGTTCTTCACCCTGGGTACTGAAGCTTTCTTT. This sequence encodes CASSKLFFTLGTEAFF.